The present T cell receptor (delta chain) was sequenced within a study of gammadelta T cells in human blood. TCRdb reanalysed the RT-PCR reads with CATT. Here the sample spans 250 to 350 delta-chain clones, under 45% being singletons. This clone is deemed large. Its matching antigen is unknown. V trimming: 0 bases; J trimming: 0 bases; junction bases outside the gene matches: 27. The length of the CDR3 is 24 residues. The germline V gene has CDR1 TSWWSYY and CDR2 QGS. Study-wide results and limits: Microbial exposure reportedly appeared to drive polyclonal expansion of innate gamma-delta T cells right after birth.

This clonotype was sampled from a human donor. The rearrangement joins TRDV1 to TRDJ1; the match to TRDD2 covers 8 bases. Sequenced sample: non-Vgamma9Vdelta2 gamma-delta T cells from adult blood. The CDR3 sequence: CALGELNAGLPNQYLGRYTDKLIF. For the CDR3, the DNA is TGTGCTCTTGGGGAACTAAACGCCGGCCTTCCTAATCAGTACCTGGGGAGGTACACCGATAAACTCATCTTT.